The sequence of this T cell receptor beta chain was determined in a study of cytomegalovirus exposure and HLA in healthy donors. The study, taken as a whole, reports: Altogether, some 170 TCR beta chains were recorded as cytomegalovirus-associated.

Comment on this clone: Its antigen is currently unknown.

PCR amplification relied on 60 Vbeta primers (plus 13 Jbeta primers). Sequencing used immunoSEQ multiplex PCR; TCRdb keeps in-frame clones, though not all of them. The data hold under 200,000 clones, with roughly two thirds observed a single time. CDR1 is MDHEN, CDR2 SYDVKM, per germline. Trimming removed 6 bases from V and 7 bases from J; junction bases left unmatched: 5. The CDR3 runs to 14 residues. Material: PBMCs. J is TRBJ2-2 and V is TRBV28; 10 bases fit TRBD1. The TCR was taken from a woman aged 18-35 years in good health and CMV-seropositive. CDR3 residues: CASRGQGNSGELFF. The CDR3 region has the DNA TGTGCCAGCAGGGGACAGGGGAATAGCGGGGAGCTGTTTTTT.